A selection of T cell receptor beta chains follows, all from one sample in a study of early T cells in non-severe SARS-CoV-2 infection. TCRdb passed the 5' RACE reads through MiXCR, listing each CDR3 protein once. The sample has about 59,000 distinct CDR3 sequences, roughly an eighth seen once. Sequences were obtained from whole blood. The receptor source for this set is an adult who was a healthcare worker with PCR-confirmed SARS-CoV-2 infection or an uninfected control (not recorded which). Each CDR3 is given with its conserved first and last residue. The order of the fields is V gene, clone size, J gene, D gene, CDR3 DNA, CDR3 protein. The D gene is left open where the match is weak. Clone size is stated in some rows and not others, as once, few, many or a class when expanded.

V gene: TRBV7-9
clone size: few
J gene: TRBJ2-3
D gene: .
CDR3 DNA: TGTGCCAGCAGCTTAATAGTCACAGATACGCAGTATTTT
CDR3 protein: CASSLIVTDTQYF

V gene: TRBV4-1
clone size: many
J gene: TRBJ1-5
D gene: .
CDR3 DNA: TGCGCCAGCAGCCAAGGGGCGTATGTGGGCAATCAGCCCCAGCATTTT
CDR3 protein: CASSQGAYVGNQPQHF

V gene: TRBV5-1
clone size: many
J gene: TRBJ2-4
D gene: .
CDR3 DNA: TGCGCCAGCAGCTTGAGGAGCGGAACTTTAGCCAAAAACATTCAGTACTTC
CDR3 protein: CASSLRSGTLAKNIQYF

V gene: TRBV11-2
clone size: few
J gene: TRBJ2-3
D gene: TRBD1
CDR3 DNA: TGTGCCAGCAGCAAGGGACAGGGGGCGCTTTTGGTAGATACGCAGTATTTT
CDR3 protein: CASSKGQGALLVDTQYF

V gene: TRBV15
clone size: many
J gene: TRBJ2-1
D gene: TRBD2
CDR3 DNA: TGTGCCACCAGCAGAGATCTAGCGGTGTACAATGAGCAGTTCTTC
CDR3 protein: CATSRDLAVYNEQFF

V gene: TRBV27
clone size: .
J gene: TRBJ2-6
D gene: .
CDR3 DNA: TGTGCCACCGGGACGGTCTCTGGGGCCAACGTCCTGACTTTC
CDR3 protein: CATGTVSGANVLTF

V gene: TRBV28
clone size: .
J gene: TRBJ2-7
D gene: .
CDR3 DNA: TGTGCCAGCAGCTTCCGCATCTACGAGCAGTACTTC
CDR3 protein: CASSFRIYEQYF

V gene: TRBV29-1
clone size: .
J gene: TRBJ2-7
D gene: .
CDR3 DNA: TGCAGCGGGGACCCGACAGGACCCCACTACGAGCAGTACTTC
CDR3 protein: CSGDPTGPHYEQYF

V gene: TRBV28
clone size: .
J gene: TRBJ2-4
D gene: .
CDR3 DNA: TGTGCCAGCTCAGGGGGGCGGGGAGTCATTCAGTACTTC
CDR3 protein: CASSGGRGVIQYF

V gene: TRBV15
clone size: few
J gene: TRBJ2-1
D gene: .
CDR3 DNA: TGTGCCACCAGCAGAGAGGGCAGGGTGGCGTTCTTC
CDR3 protein: CATSREGRVAFF

V gene: TRBV29-1
clone size: many
J gene: TRBJ2-1
D gene: .
CDR3 DNA: TGCAGCGTTGGAAACAATGAGCAGTTCTTC
CDR3 protein: CSVGNNEQFF

V gene: TRBV7-3
clone size: many
J gene: TRBJ2-5
D gene: TRBD1
CDR3 DNA: TGTGCCAGCAGCCGGGACAGGGGACAAGAGACCCAGTACTTC
CDR3 protein: CASSRDRGQETQYF

V gene: TRBV6-6
clone size: many
J gene: TRBJ2-1
D gene: .
CDR3 DNA: TGTGCCAGCAGTTACTCGCAGAATACTGAGCAGTTCTTC
CDR3 protein: CASSYSQNTEQFF

V gene: TRBV5-1
clone size: few
J gene: TRBJ2-1
D gene: .
CDR3 DNA: TGCGCCAGCAGCTTGGCACAGAATCAAAGGGAGCAGTTCTTC
CDR3 protein: CASSLAQNQREQFF

V gene: TRBV7-3
clone size: .
J gene: TRBJ1-6
D gene: .
CDR3 DNA: TGTGCCAGCAGCTCCTGGACGGTCAGCTTTTCACCCCTCCACTTT
CDR3 protein: CASSSWTVSFSPLHF

V gene: TRBV9
clone size: .
J gene: TRBJ2-6
D gene: .
CDR3 DNA: TGTGCCAGCAGCGTAGCCGCTGGGGCCAACGTCCTGACTTTC
CDR3 protein: CASSVAAGANVLTF

V gene: TRBV6-5
clone size: many
J gene: TRBJ1-1
D gene: .
CDR3 DNA: TGTGCCAGCAGTTACAGAGCCCCCGGGGGTGAAGCTTTCTTT
CDR3 protein: CASSYRAPGGEAFF

V gene: TRBV20-1
clone size: many
J gene: TRBJ1-2
D gene: .
CDR3 DNA: TGCAGTGCTAGAGAAGGCTCCTACTATGGCTACACCTTC
CDR3 protein: CSAREGSYYGYTF

V gene: TRBV5-4
clone size: .
J gene: TRBJ2-1
D gene: TRBD1
CDR3 DNA: TGTGCCAGCAGCATGACAGGGGGCCCTGAGCAGTTCTTC
CDR3 protein: CASSMTGGPEQFF

V gene: TRBV5-4
clone size: few
J gene: TRBJ2-1
D gene: .
CDR3 DNA: TGTGCCAGCAGCGACGAGCCAGGGTCCTACAATGAGCAGTTCTTC
CDR3 protein: CASSDEPGSYNEQFF

V gene: TRBV29-1
clone size: few
J gene: TRBJ2-3
D gene: .
CDR3 DNA: TGCAGCGTTTGGGCTTCTTCGTCGGGTACGCAGTATTTT
CDR3 protein: CSVWASSSGTQYF

V gene: TRBV6-1
clone size: many
J gene: TRBJ2-4
D gene: TRBD2
CDR3 DNA: TGTGCCAGCAGCCTGATAGCTCCCGGGAGGGGGGACATTCAGTACTTC
CDR3 protein: CASSLIAPGRGDIQYF

V gene: TRBV5-4
clone size: many
J gene: TRBJ2-2
D gene: TRBD1
CDR3 DNA: TGTGCCAGCAGCTTACAGGGGACCACCGGGGAGCTGTTTTTT
CDR3 protein: CASSLQGTTGELFF

V gene: TRBV28
clone size: many
J gene: TRBJ2-2
D gene: .
CDR3 DNA: TGTGCCAGCGGGGGGGCCGGCACCGGGGAGCTGTTTTTT
CDR3 protein: CASGGAGTGELFF

V gene: TRBV20-1
clone size: few
J gene: TRBJ2-7
D gene: TRBD2
CDR3 DNA: TGCAGTGCTAGGGGGGGGAACGACGAGCAGTACTTC
CDR3 protein: CSARGGNDEQYF

V gene: TRBV13
clone size: many
J gene: TRBJ1-1
D gene: .
CDR3 DNA: TGTGCCAGCAGCTCCTGGACAGTTGAAGCTTTCTTT
CDR3 protein: CASSSWTVEAFF

V gene: TRBV3-1
clone size: many
J gene: TRBJ2-1
D gene: .
CDR3 DNA: TGTGCCAGCAGCCGGACCGGACTGGGCGCCTACAATGAGCAGTTCTTC
CDR3 protein: CASSRTGLGAYNEQFF

V gene: TRBV20-1
clone size: many
J gene: TRBJ2-7
D gene: .
CDR3 DNA: TGCAGTGCTAGAGATCGCCACCTGAACAGGGATAGGACAGTTGTTGGAAAGGAGCCGCAGTACTTC
CDR3 protein: CSARDRHLNRDRTVVGKEPQYF

V gene: TRBV12-3/TRBV12-4
clone size: .
J gene: TRBJ2-7
D gene: TRBD2
CDR3 DNA: TGTGCCACCCGGACTAGCGGGAGGCTATACGAGCAGTACTTC
CDR3 protein: CATRTSGRLYEQYF

V gene: TRBV29-1
clone size: many
J gene: TRBJ1-1
D gene: TRBD1
CDR3 DNA: TGCAGCGTCCAGGGGGCTGGATTTGAAGCTTTCTTT
CDR3 protein: CSVQGAGFEAFF

V gene: TRBV6-5
clone size: .
J gene: TRBJ1-2
D gene: TRBD1
CDR3 DNA: TGTGCCAGCAGCCTGGGACAGGGGGAAGAGTATGGCTACACCTTC
CDR3 protein: CASSLGQGEEYGYTF

V gene: TRBV28
clone size: .
J gene: TRBJ2-1
D gene: .
CDR3 DNA: TGTGCCAGCAGCCCAGGAAGGCCGGGGAATGAGCAGTTCTTC
CDR3 protein: CASSPGRPGNEQFF

V gene: TRBV9
clone size: many
J gene: TRBJ1-2
D gene: TRBD1
CDR3 DNA: TGTGCCAGCAGCGCTCAACAGGGGATGAACTATGGCTACACCTTC
CDR3 protein: CASSAQQGMNYGYTF

V gene: TRBV25-1
clone size: .
J gene: TRBJ1-2
D gene: .
CDR3 DNA: TGTGCCAGCAGTGATCCTTGGCCTGACTATGGCTACACCTTC
CDR3 protein: CASSDPWPDYGYTF

V gene: TRBV7-9
clone size: many
J gene: TRBJ1-1
D gene: .
CDR3 DNA: TGTGCCAGCAGCTTAGCTAGTGAAGCTTTCTTT
CDR3 protein: CASSLASEAFF

V gene: TRBV19
clone size: few
J gene: TRBJ2-5
D gene: TRBD1
CDR3 DNA: TGTGCCAGTAGTCCCCGGACAGGGGGCAAAGAGACCCAGTACTTC
CDR3 protein: CASSPRTGGKETQYF

V gene: TRBV5-1
clone size: few
J gene: TRBJ2-5
D gene: .
CDR3 DNA: TGCGCCAGCACCCGAGCGAGTCTGCAAGAGACCCAGTACTTC
CDR3 protein: CASTRASLQETQYF

V gene: TRBV25-1
clone size: many
J gene: TRBJ1-1
D gene: .
CDR3 DNA: TGTGCCAGCAGTGATTTTCTGGGAGTTAACACTGAAGCTTTCTTT
CDR3 protein: CASSDFLGVNTEAFF

V gene: TRBV20-1
clone size: many
J gene: TRBJ2-1
D gene: TRBD2
CDR3 DNA: TGCAGTGCACGGAGCGGGAGGGACAATGAGCAGTTCTTC
CDR3 protein: CSARSGRDNEQFF

V gene: TRBV5-1
clone size: few
J gene: TRBJ2-4
D gene: TRBD1
CDR3 DNA: TGCGCCAGCAGCTTGGAGTCAGGGGGTATGAACATTCAGTACTTC
CDR3 protein: CASSLESGGMNIQYF

V gene: TRBV11-2
clone size: few
J gene: TRBJ2-7
D gene: TRBD2
CDR3 DNA: TGTGCCAGCAGCTTAGATCTAGCGGGCGCCGTTAGCGAGCAGTACTTC
CDR3 protein: CASSLDLAGAVSEQYF

V gene: TRBV5-6
clone size: .
J gene: TRBJ2-3
D gene: TRBD2
CDR3 DNA: TGTGCCAGCAGCTTGGGAGCGGGAGCGACAGATACGCAGTATTTT
CDR3 protein: CASSLGAGATDTQYF

V gene: TRBV6-5
clone size: many
J gene: TRBJ2-1
D gene: .
CDR3 DNA: TGTGCCAGCAGTTATCAGGGGTACAATGAGCAGTTCTTC
CDR3 protein: CASSYQGYNEQFF